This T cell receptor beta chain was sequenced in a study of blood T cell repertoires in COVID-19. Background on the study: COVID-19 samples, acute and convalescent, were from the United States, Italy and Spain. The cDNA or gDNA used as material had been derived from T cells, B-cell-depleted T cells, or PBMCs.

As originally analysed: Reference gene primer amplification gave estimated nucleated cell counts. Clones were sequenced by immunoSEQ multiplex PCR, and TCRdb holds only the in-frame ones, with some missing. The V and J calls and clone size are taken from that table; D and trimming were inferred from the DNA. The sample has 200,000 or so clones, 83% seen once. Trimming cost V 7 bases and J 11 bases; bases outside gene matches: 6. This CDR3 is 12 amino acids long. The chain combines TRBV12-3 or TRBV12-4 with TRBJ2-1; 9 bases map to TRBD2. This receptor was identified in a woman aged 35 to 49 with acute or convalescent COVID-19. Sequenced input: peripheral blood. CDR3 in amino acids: CASTGPSGKQFF. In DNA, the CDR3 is TGTGCCAGCACCGGTCCTAGCGGGAAGCAGTTCTTC.